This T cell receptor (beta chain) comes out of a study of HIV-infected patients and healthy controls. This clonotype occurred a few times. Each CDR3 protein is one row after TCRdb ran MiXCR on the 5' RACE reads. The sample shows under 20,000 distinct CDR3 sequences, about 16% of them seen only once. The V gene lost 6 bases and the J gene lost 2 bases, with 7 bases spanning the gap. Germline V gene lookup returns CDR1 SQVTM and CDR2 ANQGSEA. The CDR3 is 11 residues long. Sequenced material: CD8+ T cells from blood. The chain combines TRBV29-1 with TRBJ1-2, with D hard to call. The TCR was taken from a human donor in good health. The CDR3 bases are TGCAGCGTAACCGACAACTATGGCTACACCTTC. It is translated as CSVTDNYGYTF.